Given below is one T cell receptor beta chain in context. The missing CDR3 end, 3 residues past where the read stops, is filled in from the germline J gene. Some clones are missing from TCRdb's copy, which holds only in-frame ones; the method was immunoSEQ multiplex PCR. The ten top clones account for roughly 7.2%, within a sample of about 16,000 clones. CDR1 is SGHRS, CDR2 YFSETQ, per germline. V shed 0 bases, J shed 5 bases, and the junction held 6 bases outside the gene matches. This CDR3 has 15 residues. The data stem from a study of T cells in women clearing cervical HPV infection. The clonotype was recovered from a woman between 18 and 75 years old with a cervical HPV16 infection that either progressed to CIN3+ or cleared (not recorded which). The V and J genes are TRBV5-1 and TRBJ2-5, with 8 bases matching TRBD1. Specimen: blood buffy coat. Partial CDR3 DNA: TGCGCCAGCAGCTTGGAGGGACAGGCGAGGGAGACC. Protein: CASSLEGQARET. The entire CDR3 sequence reads CASSLEGQARETQYF.